The 31 T cell receptor beta chains in this list originate from one sample, sequenced in a study of cytomegalovirus exposure and HLA in healthy donors. Here immunoSEQ multiplex PCR was the method, and the copy in TCRdb shows in-frame clones only, minus some. Here the sample spans 150,000 to 200,000 clones, about nine tenths being singletons. Sequencing was done on a sample of PBMCs. The receptor source for this set is a woman aged 30 to 39 in good health and CMV-seronegative.

This clone was found a few times. The chain has TRBV5-1 and TRBJ2-7; D ambiguous. Germline V lookup: CDR1 SGHRS, CDR2 YFSETQ. V lost 4 bases, J lost 2 bases, and 13 bases lay in between. This CDR3 is 14 amino acids long. CDR3 amino acids: CASSGTGPPYEQYF. CDR3 bases: TGCGCCAGCAGCGGCACCGGACCGCCCTACGAGCAGTACTTC. Drawing the rest from reference TRBV5-1 and TRBJ2-7, the complete variable domain is KAGVTQTPRYLIKTRGQQVTLSCSPISGHRSVSWYQQTPGQGLQFLFEYFSETQRNKGNFPGRFSGRQFSNSRSEMNVSTLELGDSALYLCASSGTGPPYEQYFGPGTRLTVT.

V and J are TRBV12-5 and TRBJ1-1; D gene ambiguous. Germline V gene lookup returns CDR1 LGHNT and CDR2 FRNRAP. The CDR3 has 13 residues. V dropped 5 bases and J dropped 1 base, with 8 bases sitting between them. The CDR3 sequence is CASGPPWNTEAFF. DNA of the CDR3: TGTGCTAGTGGTCCACCCTGGAACACTGAAGCTTTCTTT.

Of note for this clone: The sample holds other DNA sequences that translate to the same CDR3. The rearrangement links TRBV20-1 to TRBJ2-7; a possible D gene is TRBD1 (6 bases). CDR1 DFQATT and CDR2 SNEGSKA come from the germline V gene (reference sequence). V shed 6 bases and J shed 4 bases, with 10 bases lying between them. This CDR3 contains 11 residues. DNA for the CDR3: TGCAGTGCAATACAGGGTTACGAGCAGTACTTC. This gives the protein CSAIQGYEQYF.

V gene TRBV29-1 combines with J gene TRBJ2-7, with TRBD2 matching 8 bases. CDR1 is SQVTM, CDR2 ANQGSEA, per germline. The CDR3 has 13 residues. Trimming cost V 5 bases and J 0 bases; bases outside gene matches: 3. CDR3 in amino acids: CSVSTSASYEQYF. The CDR3 DNA follows: TGCAGCGTTTCGACTAGCGCCTCCTACGAGCAGTACTTC.

The gene calls are TRBV4-3 and TRBJ1-4; D uncertain. CDR1 and CDR2 (germline): LGHNA, YSLEER. This CDR3 is built from 16 residues. V was shortened by 0 bases and J by 5 bases, with 13 bases between the two germline ends. Here the CDR3 reads CASSQDRGLQNEKLFF. The CDR3 bases are TGCGCCAGCAGCCAAGATCGAGGACTACAAAATGAAAAACTGTTTTTT.

The chain employs TRBV6-1 and TRBJ1-2; D call uncertain. In germline, CDR1 is MNHNS, CDR2 SASEGT. V lost 5 bases and J lost 4, with 11 bases in between. CDR3 length: 13 amino acids. The CDR3: CASSPRELYGYTF. The CDR3 DNA sequence: TGTGCCAGCAGTCCCCGAGAGCTCTATGGCTACACCTTC.

The gene calls are TRBV2 and TRBJ1-5, with D possibly TRBD1 on 5 matching bases. The CDR3 is 12 residues long. V lost 6 bases to trimming and J lost 11 bases, with 14 bases between them. Germline V gives CDR1 SNHLY, CDR2 FYNNEI. Here the CDR3 reads CASRSWVGAQHF. Written as DNA, the CDR3 is TGTGCCAGCAGGTCATGGGTAGGGGCCCAGCATTTT.

The chain is built from TRBV7-3 and TRBJ2-7; possible D gene TRBD2, 5 bases. This CDR3 has 13 residues. Germline values: CDR1 SGHTA, CDR2 FQGTGA. Trimming pared 1 base from V and 3 bases from J, leaving 7 bases between. The CDR3 sequence: CASSLSRDYEQYF. The CDR3 DNA is TGTGCCAGCAGCTTAAGCCGGGACTACGAGCAGTACTTC. Supplemented by reference TRBV7-3 and TRBJ2-7, the full variable domain reads GAGVSQTPSNKVTEKGKYVELRCDPISGHTALYWYRQSLGQGPEFLIYFQGTGAADDSGLPNDRFFAVRPEGSVSTLKIQRTERGDSAVYLCASSLSRDYEQYFGPGTRLTVT.

V gene TRBV7-9 combines with J gene TRBJ2-7; D unclear. The CDR3 totals 15 residues. Germline values: CDR1 SEHNR, CDR2 FQNEAQ (reference sequence). Trimming took 5 bases from V and 7 from J, leaving 21 bases between them. CDR3 DNA sequence: TGTGCCAGCAGCAGAGTCATCACTTCCAGTCAGGAGCAGTACTTC. Amino acid sequence: CASSRVITSSQEQYF.

The chain uses TRBV9 and TRBJ2-7; no definite D call. Per germline, CDR1 SGDLS and CDR2 YYNGEE. This CDR3 spans 15 amino acids. The V gene lost 0 bases and the J gene lost 0 bases, with 10 bases spanning the gap. The CDR3 region has the DNA TGTGCCAGCAGCGTAGGTGGGCTGAGCTCCTACGAGCAGTACTTC. It encodes CASSVGGLSSYEQYF.

This clone was detected only once. The chain employs TRBV7-3 and TRBJ2-1; 9 nucleotides line up with TRBD2. Germline values: CDR1 SGHTA, CDR2 FQGTGA. After removal of 1 base from V and 2 bases from J, the junction contained 9 bases not matched to a gene. The CDR3 runs to 18 residues. CDR3 nucleotides: TGTGCCAGCAGCTTAAGGGGAACCGGGACTAGCACCTACAATGAGCAGTTCTTC. This gives the protein CASSLRGTGTSTYNEQFF.

The CDR3 region has the DNA TGTGCCAGCAGTAGAAAAACAAACTATGGCTACACCTTC. This gives the protein CASSRKTNYGYTF. This chain joins TRBV25-1 and TRBJ1-2, with D unclear. This CDR3 has 13 residues. Per germline, CDR1 MGHDK and CDR2 SYGVNS. V lost 5 bases, J lost 2 bases, and 9 bases lay in between.

The gene calls are TRBV5-1 and TRBJ2-1, with D possibly being TRBD1 or TRBD2 (5 bases each). This CDR3 region has 18 residues. Trimming removed 0 bases from V and 0 bases from J, with 16 bases in between. Per germline, CDR1 SGHRS and CDR2 YFSETQ. CDR3 DNA: TGCGCCAGCAGCTTGGGAGTCGGGGCCCCCGCCTCCTACAATGAGCAGTTCTTC. It codes for CASSLGVGAPASYNEQFF.

The CDR3 here is CASSLGAPQFF. The CDR3, as DNA: TGTGCCAGCAGCTTGGGGGCCCCGCAGTTCTTC. The chain is built from TRBV5-6 and TRBJ2-1; the D is unclear. The CDR3 is 11 residues long. Germline V gene data show CDR1 as SGHDT and CDR2 as YYEEEE. Trimming took off 0 bases at V and 12 bases at J, with 7 bases between the two ends.

V gene TRBV28 combines with J gene TRBJ1-5; 11 positions agree with TRBD1. The CDR3 length is 19 residues. Germline CDR1 reads MDHEN; CDR2 reads SYDVKM. V shed 5 bases, J shed 2 bases, and the junction held 14 bases outside the gene matches. The CDR3 here is CASSTLEGQGDMGNQPQHF. The CDR3 bases are TGTGCCAGCAGTACCTTGGAGGGACAGGGGGATATGGGCAATCAGCCCCAGCATTTT.

This clone was counted once. This sequence joins TRBV27 and TRBJ2-1, with 7 bases lining up with TRBD2. Germline V gene sequence: CDR1 MNHEY, CDR2 SMNVEV (reference sequence). V lost 4 bases, J lost 5 bases, and 2 bases stayed unmatched. CDR3 length: 13 residues. CDR3 sequence (DNA): TGTGCCAGCAGTTGGGCGGGAGACAATGAGCAGTTCTTC. Translating gives CASSWAGDNEQFF.

V is TRBV29-1 and J is TRBJ1-1; D is perhaps TRBD1 (5 bases). The CDR3 runs 12 residues. Germline V gives CDR1 SQVTM, CDR2 ANQGSEA. Trimming stripped 2 bases from V and 1 base from J, with 5 bases between. The chain's CDR3 is CSVERGNTEAFF. In DNA, the CDR3 is TGCAGCGTTGAAAGGGGGAACACTGAAGCTTTCTTT.

The chain combines TRBV9 with TRBJ2-7; no clear D. The CDR3 consists of 11 residues. The V end lost 1 base, the J end lost 4 bases, and 3 bases lay between the germline ends. Germline lookup yields CDR1 SGDLS and CDR2 YYNGEE. In DNA, the CDR3 is TGTGCCAGCAGCGTATCATACGAGCAGTACTTC. Residues: CASSVSYEQYF.

The gene calls are TRBV7-2 and TRBJ2-3; 10 bases line up with TRBD2. CDR3 size: 17 residues. With V trimmed by 5 bases and J by 3 bases, 11 bases remained unmatched. The germline CDR1 and CDR2 sequences are SGHTA and FQGNSA. The CDR3 spells CASSNMRTSGMTDTQYF. In nucleotides, the CDR3 is TGTGCCAGCAGCAACATGCGGACTAGCGGTATGACAGATACGCAGTATTTT.

This clone was counted a few times. The chain carries TRBV5-1 and TRBJ1-1, with 8 nucleotides matching TRBD1. Germline assignment: CDR1 SGHRS and CDR2 YFSETQ. Trimming cost V 0 bases and J 5 bases; bases outside gene matches: 6. The length of the CDR3 is 15 residues. The chain's CDR3 is CASSLDARTGTEAFF. The DNA of the CDR3 is TGCGCCAGCAGCTTGGATGCACGGACAGGGACTGAAGCTTTCTTT.

The chain is built from TRBV9 and TRBJ2-2; D is unclear. Trimming left V 0 bases short and J 0 bases short, with 12 bases between. The CDR3 has 17 amino acids. Germline V gene lookup returns CDR1 SGDLS and CDR2 YYNGEE. Here the CDR3 DNA reads TGTGCCAGCAGCGTAGGTCCCTTTATTCCGAACACCGGGGAGCTGTTTTTT. It specifies CASSVGPFIPNTGELFF. The full variable domain, its missing parts supplied by reference TRBV9 and TRBJ2-2, is DSGVTQTPKHLITATGQRVTLRCSPRSGDLSVYWYQQSLDQGLQFLIQYYNGEERAKGNILERFSAQQFPDLHSELNLSSLELGDSALYFCASSVGPFIPNTGELFFGEGSRLTVL.

The J gene is TRBJ2-7, the V gene TRBV6-5; TRBD2 matches at 8 bases. The CDR3 is 16 residues long. The germline CDR1 and CDR2 sequences are MNHEY and SVGAGI. Germline trimming cut 4 bases from V and 5 bases from J; bases unmatched to any gene: 13. CDR3 sequence reads: CASSLLAAGVLHEQYF. Written as DNA, the CDR3 is TGTGCCAGCAGTTTACTAGCGGCGGGAGTATTACACGAGCAGTACTTC.

In the case of this clone: Other nucleotide sequences from this sample produce the same CDR3. The V gene is TRBV15, the J gene TRBJ1-2; no definite D call. The germline gives CDR1 LNHNV, CDR2 YYDKDF (reference sequence). The CDR3 loop spans 13 amino acids. V was trimmed by 3 bases and J by 3 bases, leaving 8 bases between them. DNA of the CDR3: TGTGCCACCAGCAGGGACCGCGACTATGGCTACACCTTC. It codes for CATSRDRDYGYTF.

This clone was found once. This chain uses TRBV30 with TRBJ2-3; D remains ambiguous. Germline V gene data show CDR1 as GTSNPN and CDR2 as SVGIG (reference sequence). V shed 4 bases and J shed 0 bases, with 8 bases lying between them. CDR3 length: 13 amino acids. This CDR3 is CAWKSRSTDTQYF. CDR3 bases: TGTGCCTGGAAGTCGCGGAGCACAGATACGCAGTATTTT.

In nucleotides, the CDR3 is TGCGCCAGCAGCTTGGCCGGGAGGGCAGTGGGACAAGAGACCCAGTACTTC. Protein: CASSLAGRAVGQETQYF. This chain connects TRBV5-1 to TRBJ2-5; 8 nucleotides agree with TRBD2. Germline CDR1 reads SGHRS; CDR2 reads YFSETQ. With 0 bases clipped from V and 2 bases from J, the junction kept 9 bases outside the gene matches. CDR3 length equals 17 residues.

V and J are TRBV6-6 and TRBJ2-5; D is undetermined. V gave up 4 bases and J gave up 5 bases, with 17 bases separating them. This CDR3 is built from 15 residues. Germline values: CDR1 MNHNY, CDR2 SVGAGI (reference sequence). Written as DNA, the CDR3 is TGTGCCAGCAGTTCCTTGACCCCACGCACGGAGACCCAGTACTTC. It specifies CASSSLTPRTETQYF.

V is TRBV14 and J is TRBJ1-5; TRBD1 matches 9 bases. The trim removed 0 bases at V and 3 bases at J, leaving 15 bases unmatched. CDR1 and CDR2 (germline): SGHDN, FVKESK. CDR3 size: 20 residues. CDR3 in amino acids: CASSQDLRGQGRVINQPQHF. The CDR3 DNA is TGTGCCAGCAGCCAAGATCTGAGGGGACAGGGAAGGGTAATCAATCAGCCCCAGCATTTT.

The chain recombines TRBV9 with TRBJ2-7; 10 bases are a match to TRBD2. Per germline, CDR1 SGDLS and CDR2 YYNGEE. The V and J ends lost 4 bases and 2 bases, in that order; junction bases with no gene match: 6. This CDR3 has 15 residues. Here the CDR3 reads CASSPGTSVAYEQYF. The CDR3, as DNA: TGTGCCAGCAGCCCTGGGACTAGCGTGGCCTACGAGCAGTACTTC.

The chain has TRBV10-3 and TRBJ1-2; TRBD1 is a possible D gene (6 bases). V was shortened by 2 bases and J by 4 bases, with 11 bases between the two germline ends. Per germline, CDR1 ENHRY and CDR2 SYGVKD. CDR3 size: 14 residues. CDR3 nucleotide sequence: TGTGCCATCAGTGAGAGTACAGGGAGCTATGGCTACACCTTC. This gives the protein CAISESTGSYGYTF.

The chain has TRBV9 and TRBJ2-7; 8 bases are a match to TRBD2. The CDR3 sequence is 15 residues long. Germline CDR1 reads SGDLS; CDR2 reads YYNGEE. V lost 3 bases, J lost 1 base, and 6 bases stayed unmatched. The CDR3 DNA sequence: TGTGCCAGCAGCGCGCAAGGGACTAGGTCCTACGAGCAGTACTTC. Translating gives CASSAQGTRSYEQYF.

The chain carries TRBV18 and TRBJ1-5; D is possibly TRBD1 (5 bases). CDR1 and CDR2 (germline): KGHSH, LQKENI. The CDR3 has 17 amino acids. V was clipped by 2 bases and J by 1 base, with 15 bases between them. The CDR3 coding sequence is TGTGCCAGCTCACCAAGGTCCACAGCAGGGAGCAATCAGCCCCAGCATTTT. This translates into CASSPRSTAGSNQPQHF.